The 22 T cell receptor beta chains below all came from one sample that was sequenced in a study of shared clonotypes between healthy human individuals. Method: immunoSEQ multiplex PCR; TCRdb's copy keeps in-frame clones and lacks some. The sample holds around 500,000 clones; around 80% are singletons and the top ten take over 10%. The sample taken for sequencing was PBMCs. These receptors all stem from a middle-aged woman in good health. Some clones in this sample may be carry-over from other donors' samples.

The rearrangement links TRBV5-4 to TRBJ1-2; D gene unclear. V was clipped by 0 bases and J by 5 bases, with 8 bases between them. This CDR3 is built from 13 residues. Germline V lookup: CDR1 SGHNT, CDR2 YYREEE (reference sequence). CDR3 DNA sequence: TGTGCCAGCAGCTTGGCCGATGGGTATGGCTACACCTTC. It encodes CASSLADGYGYTF.

This clone has just one count. V gene TRBV5-6 combines with J gene TRBJ2-4; D is possibly TRBD1 (6 bases). Between the trimmed V and J ends, which lost 4 bases and 1 base, there was a span of 18 bases. Per the germline V gene, CDR1 is SGHDT and CDR2 is YYEEEE. The CDR3 is made up of 17 amino acids. CDR3 protein: CASSLGQFQGAKNIQYF. The CDR3 nucleotides read TGTGCCAGCAGCCTTGGACAGTTCCAGGGGGCCAAAAACATTCAGTACTTC.

The rearrangement uses TRBV6-5 and TRBJ2-2; the D is unclear. Germline values: CDR1 MNHEY, CDR2 SVGAGI. Deletions cut 4 bases from V and 3 bases from J, with 9 bases between. There are 14 residues in the CDR3. This CDR3 reads CASSSLADTGELFF. CDR3 DNA: TGTGCCAGCAGTTCCCTTGCAGACACCGGGGAGCTGTTTTTT.

The CDR3 is CASSLSTLEQFF. CDR3 DNA sequence: TGTGCCAGCAGCCTTTCGACTCTTGAGCAGTTCTTC. The rearrangement uses TRBV7-2 and TRBJ2-1; no reliable D call. This CDR3 comprises 12 residues. Germline CDR1 SGHTA, CDR2 FQGNSA. V was trimmed by 5 bases and J by 9 bases, leaving 11 bases between them.

There are a few counts of this clone. Other nucleotide sequences in the sample specify the same CDR3. The V gene is TRBV30, the J gene TRBJ2-5; no reliable D call. V shed 0 bases and J shed 4 bases, with 6 bases lying between them. The CDR3 consists of 12 residues. CDR1 and CDR2 (germline): GTSNPN, SVGIG (reference sequence). CDR3 nucleotides: TGTGCCTGGAGTGTATTGGGAGAGACCCAGTACTTC. Its protein is CAWSVLGETQYF.

V and J are TRBV15 and TRBJ1-5; 8 nucleotides line up with TRBD1. This CDR3 region has 14 residues. The V gene's germline CDR1 is LNHNV and CDR2 YYDKDF (reference sequence). J was trimmed by 5 bases and V by 5 bases; bases with no gene match: 5. Written as DNA, the CDR3 is TGTGCCACCAGCCAAGACAGGGGCCATCAGCCCCAGCATTTT. The encoded protein is CATSQDRGHQPQHF. Variable domain in full (rest from reference TRBV15 and TRBJ1-5): DAMVIQNPRYQVTQFGKPVTLSCSQTLNHNVMYWYQQKSSQAPKLLFHYYDKDFNNEADTPDNFQSRRPNTSFCFLDIRSPGLGDTAMYLCATSQDRGHQPQHFGDGTRLSIL.

This clone was seen more than once but under ten times. This chain links TRBV19 with TRBJ2-1; 8 nucleotides agree with TRBD2. This CDR3 spans 15 amino acids. With V trimmed by 3 bases and J by 2 bases, 3 bases remained unmatched. Germline V gives CDR1 LNHDA, CDR2 SQIVND (reference sequence). DNA for the CDR3: TGTGCCAGTAGTATTTCGCGGGAGGCCTACAATGAGCAGTTCTTC. The encoded protein is CASSISREAYNEQFF.

In its sample, this clone was seen a few times. This specimen includes other DNA sequences encoding the same CDR3. The chain recombines TRBV7-2 with TRBJ1-1, with a tentative D call TRBD1 (6 bases). Germline V gene data show CDR1 as SGHTA and CDR2 as FQGNSA. The V and J ends lost 5 bases and 2 bases respectively, with 12 bases between them. This CDR3 spans 14 amino acids. CDR3: CASSPGAANTEAFF. The CDR3 bases are TGTGCCAGCAGCCCAGGGGCAGCAAACACTGAAGCTTTCTTT.

The chain has TRBV25-1 and TRBJ2-7, with D possibly being TRBD2 (6 bases). The germline V gene encodes CDR1 MGHDK and CDR2 SYGVNS. The V gene lost 9 bases and the J gene lost 0 bases, with 15 bases spanning the gap. The CDR3 totals 14 residues. Written as DNA, the CDR3 is TGTGCCAGTTCAGGACTACTCACCTCCTACGAGCAGTACTTC. It yields the protein CASSGLLTSYEQYF.

In its sample, this clone was seen once. The rearrangement joins TRBV7-2 to TRBJ2-7, with a tentative D call TRBD2 (5 bases). Trimming pared 7 bases from V and 4 bases from J, leaving 14 bases between. Germline CDR1 is SGHTA and CDR2 is FQGNSA. This CDR3 contains 13 residues. The CDR3 loop is CASTKQRGYEQYF. In nucleotides, the CDR3 is TGTGCCAGCACCAAACAGCGAGGGTACGAGCAGTACTTC.

The chain couples TRBV5-1 to TRBJ2-6, with 7 bases aligning to TRBD1. With V trimmed by 3 bases and J by 0 bases, 0 bases remained unmatched. Germline V gene sequence: CDR1 SGHRS, CDR2 YFSETQ. CDR3 size: 15 residues. CDR3 protein: CASSSGGSGANVLTF. The CDR3 region has the DNA TGCGCCAGCAGCTCAGGGGGCTCTGGGGCCAACGTCCTGACTTTC.

This chain connects TRBV29-1 to TRBJ2-1; weak D call: TRBD2 (5 bases). The germline gives CDR1 SQVTM, CDR2 ANQGSEA. The CDR3 has 13 amino acids. The V end lost 1 base, the J end lost 10 bases, and 14 bases lay between the germline ends. CDR3 in amino acids: CSVEGNSGGEQFF. CDR3 bases: TGCAGCGTTGAAGGTAACTCTGGCGGGGAGCAGTTCTTC.

This chain connects TRBV5-1 to TRBJ2-7; 11 positions agree with TRBD2. Germline-derived CDR1 and CDR2 are SGHRS and YFSETQ. This CDR3 spans 13 amino acids. J lost 5 bases, V lost 5 bases, and 3 bases had no gene match. CDR3 in amino acids: CASRIAGGNEQYF. The CDR3 nucleotides are TGCGCCAGCAGAATAGCGGGAGGGAACGAGCAGTACTTC. Full variable domain (missing parts from reference TRBV5-1 and TRBJ2-7): KAGVTQTPRYLIKTRGQQVTLSCSPISGHRSVSWYQQTPGQGLQFLFEYFSETQRNKGNFPGRFSGRQFSNSRSEMNVSTLELGDSALYLCASRIAGGNEQYFGPGTRLTVT.

As concerns this clone: A much larger clonotype is one base distant, so this may be a read error. The rearrangement uses TRBV27 and TRBJ1-5; D is unresolved. Germline CDR1 reads MNHEY; CDR2 reads SMNVEV (reference sequence). Trimming left V 2 bases short and J 5 bases short, with 7 bases between. The CDR3 extends over 13 amino acids. The CDR3 DNA reads as TGTGCCAGCAGTTTAGCGTGGGATCAGCCCCAGCATTTT. Protein sequence: CASSLAWDQPQHF.

V is TRBV7-7 and J is TRBJ2-7; either TRBD1 or TRBD2 may fit D (5 bases each). The CDR3 spans 14 residues. The V gene's germline CDR1 is SSHAT and CDR2 FNYEAQ (reference sequence). Trimming removed 5 bases at V and 2 bases at J, with 13 bases between. In nucleotides, the CDR3 is TGTGCCAGCAGCCCTAGGGACGGCACCTACGAGCAGTACTTC. Translation gives CASSPRDGTYEQYF. The full variable domain, its missing parts supplied by reference TRBV7-7 and TRBJ2-7, is GAGVSQSPRYKVTKRGQDVTLRCDPISSHATLYWYQQALGQGPEFLTYFNYEAQPDKSGLPSDRFSAERPEGSISTLTIQRTEQRDSAMYRCASSPRDGTYEQYFGPGTRLTVT.

V gene TRBV5-1 combines with J gene TRBJ1-4, with D possibly matching TRBD1 (6 bases). Germline CDR1 reads SGHRS; CDR2 reads YFSETQ. Trimming shortened V by 0 bases and J by 7 bases, and 13 bases separated the two germline ends. The CDR3 loop spans 15 amino acids. In DNA form, the CDR3 reads TGCGCCAGCAGCTTGGGTGCTAGGACAGCTGAAAAACTGTTTTTT. Translated, it gives CASSLGARTAEKLFF.

This chain connects TRBV5-1 to TRBJ1-1, with D maybe TRBD1 (6 bases). This CDR3 is built from 14 residues. The V and J ends lost 4 bases and 3 bases respectively, with 13 bases between them. The germline V gene has CDR1 SGHRS and CDR2 YFSETQ. CDR3 sequence (DNA): TGCGCCAGCAGCCCGGGGGCCCGTGACACTGAAGCTTTCTTT. Encoded protein: CASSPGARDTEAFF.

This clone came up a few times. V and J are TRBV6-1 and TRBJ2-6; 8 nucleotides agree with TRBD1. J lost 0 bases, V lost 4 bases, and 2 bases had no gene match. The CDR3 consists of 16 residues. Germline V gene lookup returns CDR1 MNHNS and CDR2 SASEGT. The CDR3 region is CASSATGGSGANVLTF. In DNA, the CDR3 is TGTGCCAGCAGTGCTACAGGGGGCTCTGGGGCCAACGTCCTGACTTTC.

This clone was recorded only once. This chain connects TRBV5-1 to TRBJ2-7; 9 nucleotides align to TRBD1. Per the germline V gene, CDR1 is SGHRS and CDR2 is YFSETQ. V trimming: 4 bases; J trimming: 7 bases; junction bases outside the gene matches: 9. The CDR3 contains 14 residues. The CDR3 loop reads CASSPGQGSGEQYF. The CDR3 coding sequence is TGCGCCAGCAGCCCCGGACAGGGGTCGGGGGAGCAGTACTTC.

This clone was seen more than once but under ten times. The chain employs TRBV11-1 and TRBJ2-7; no firm D call. V was shortened by 1 base and J by 6 bases, with 16 bases between the two germline ends. Per the germline V gene, CDR1 is SGHAT and CDR2 is FQDESV (reference sequence). This CDR3 comprises 15 residues. CDR3 sequence (DNA): TGTGCCAGCAGCTTAGGTCGGCTAGTATCCGTCGAGCAGTACTTC. Translated, it gives CASSLGRLVSVEQYF.

There are a few counts of this clone. The chain couples TRBV19 to TRBJ1-5; TRBD1 matches at 8 bases. Trimming removed 4 bases from V and 8 bases from J; junction bases left unmatched: 13. This CDR3 region has 16 residues. Germline assignment: CDR1 LNHDA and CDR2 SQIVND (reference sequence). The chain's CDR3 is CASSRGQGGTGEPQHF. As DNA, the CDR3 is TGTGCCAGTAGTAGAGGACAGGGAGGGACTGGGGAGCCCCAGCATTTT.

This clone was counted a few times. The chain is built from TRBV18 and TRBJ1-2; D is uncertain. The CDR3 is 13 amino acids. Germline lookup yields CDR1 KGHSH and CDR2 LQKENI. Trimming cost V 3 bases and J 4 bases, with 9 bases left between them. CDR3 DNA: TGTGCCAGCTCACCTAGGGAAGGCTATGGCTACACCTTC. It codes for CASSPREGYGYTF. Filled out from reference TRBV18 and TRBJ1-2, the complete variable domain reads NAGVMQNPRHLVRRRGQEARLRCSPMKGHSHVYWYRQLPEEGLKFMVYLQKENIIDESGMPKERFSAEFPKEGPSILRIQQVVRGDSAAYFCASSPREGYGYTFGSGTRLTVV.